This TCR beta chain is from a study of T cells in Graves' hyperthyroidism and ophthalmopathy. This clonotype was observed many times. CDR3 length equals 16 residues. In germline, CDR1 is MNHEY, CDR2 SVGEGT. Between the trimmed V and J ends, which lost 6 bases and 0 bases, there was a span of 18 bases. The TCR beta CDR3 regions underwent amplification using RNA transcripts as the source. HTBI primers were employed in a first-round RT-PCR of the TCR CDR3. In TCRdb, the multiplex PCR reads were re-called with MiXCR into one record per CDR3 protein. Of hundreds of thousands of distinct CDR3 sequences in the sample, roughly 17% are singletons; the top ten hold 28%.

Sequencing used blood. The sequence was collected from a woman younger than 35 with Graves' ophthalmopathy. The gene calls are TRBV6-2 or TRBV6-3 and TRBJ2-7; a possible D gene is TRBD1 (5 bases). CDR3 region: CASSPTLGASSYEQYF. As DNA, the CDR3 is TGTGCCAGCAGCCCAACCCTAGGGGCCAGCTCCTACGAGCAGTACTTC.